Listed below are T cell receptor beta chains from one sample, sequenced in a study of T cell responses to AZD1222 COVID-19 vaccine. Measured with immunoSEQ multiplex PCR; TCRdb has only the in-frame clones, and not every one. The sample lists around 150,000 clones; roughly nine tenths were seen once. The sample was peripheral blood, taken 28 days after the second dose of the MenACWY control vaccine. These receptors were obtained from an adult who received the MenACWY meningococcal vaccine as a control. Both conserved end residues are part of each CDR3. Each record gives: clone size, J gene, D gene, V gene, CDR3 DNA, CDR3 protein. A D gene is named only where the DNA matches it firmly. Expanded clones are given a class, and other clones once, few, many or no size at all.

size: NA; J: TRBJ2-3; D: TRBD2; V: TRBV5-4; DNA: TGTGCCAGCAGCTTGGGGATAGCGGGGGGGCTAGATACGCAGTATTTT; CDR3: CASSLGIAGGLDTQYF
size: NA; J: TRBJ1-1; D: NA; V: TRBV27; DNA: TGTGCCAGCACCACCGGGAACACTGAAGCTTTCTTT; CDR3: CASTTGNTEAFF
size: once; J: TRBJ1-1; D: NA; V: TRBV19; DNA: TGTGCCAGTAGTATAGTTGAGAACACTGAAGCTTTCTTT; CDR3: CASSIVENTEAFF
size: NA; J: TRBJ2-2; D: NA; V: TRBV12-3/TRBV12-4; DNA: TGTGCCAGCAGAGGGGCAGGGCCCGGGGAGCTGTTTTTT; CDR3: CASRGAGPGELFF
size: NA; J: TRBJ2-1; D: TRBD1; V: TRBV7-3; DNA: TGTGCCAGCAGCTCCGGACAGGGCTCCTACAATGAGCAGTTCTTC; CDR3: CASSSGQGSYNEQFF
size: NA; J: TRBJ2-2; D: TRBD2; V: TRBV6-2/TRBV6-3; DNA: TGTGCCAGCAGTTATCTGACTAGCGGCGACACCGGGGAGCTGTTTTTT; CDR3: CASSYLTSGDTGELFF
size: NA; J: TRBJ1-1; D: TRBD1; V: TRBV7-8; DNA: TGTGCCAGCAGCAGGGACAGCTTGAACACTGAAGCTTTCTTT; CDR3: CASSRDSLNTEAFF
size: NA; J: TRBJ2-3; D: NA; V: TRBV9; DNA: TGTGCCAGCAGCGCGCCCTCGGACAGCACAGATACGCAGTATTTT; CDR3: CASSAPSDSTDTQYF
size: NA; J: TRBJ1-2; D: NA; V: TRBV7-9; DNA: TGTGCCAGCAGCCAATCCCCAGCCCTTCACTTC; CDR3: CASSQSPALHF
size: NA; J: TRBJ1-2; D: NA; V: TRBV10-3; DNA: TGTGCCATCAGCGGGGAGGAACGTACTAACTATGGCTACACCTTC; CDR3: CAISGEERTNYGYTF
size: NA; J: TRBJ2-1; D: TRBD2; V: TRBV6-2/TRBV6-3; DNA: TGTGCCAGCAGTTCCGCCCAGCTTGGACTAGCGCAGTACAATGAGCAGTTCTTC; CDR3: CASSSAQLGLAQYNEQFF
size: NA; J: TRBJ1-5; D: TRBD1; V: TRBV6-5; DNA: TGTGCCAGCAGTCGGGACAGGAATCAGCCCCAGCATTTT; CDR3: CASSRDRNQPQHF
size: NA; J: TRBJ2-6; D: NA; V: TRBV5-5; DNA: TGTGCCAGCAGTTCCGGGACGGGCAACTCTGGGGCCAACGTCCTGACTTTC; CDR3: CASSSGTGNSGANVLTF
size: once; J: TRBJ1-1; D: NA; V: TRBV19; DNA: TGTGCCAGTAGTATCCACAGGGACGCTTTCTTT; CDR3: CASSIHRDAFF
size: NA; J: TRBJ2-7; D: TRBD2; V: TRBV7-2; DNA: TGTGCCAGCAGCCCCGACGGCGGGGGGGCATCCTACGAGCAGTACTTC; CDR3: CASSPDGGGASYEQYF
size: once; J: TRBJ1-3; D: NA; V: TRBV28; DNA: TGTGCCAGCAGTCGTAGGTCTCCCGGAAACACCATATATTTT; CDR3: CASSRRSPGNTIYF
size: NA; J: TRBJ1-5; D: NA; V: TRBV6-5; DNA: TGTGCCAGCAGTACCGACATGCGAGGCAATCAGCCCCAGCATTTT; CDR3: CASSTDMRGNQPQHF
size: NA; J: TRBJ1-2; D: NA; V: TRBV28; DNA: TGTGCCAGCAGTCTCTCCTCGGGGTTCTATGGCTACACCTTC; CDR3: CASSLSSGFYGYTF
size: NA; J: TRBJ1-6; D: NA; V: TRBV6-5; DNA: TGTGCCAGCAGACCGGGGCTTGGATCACCCCTCCACTTT; CDR3: CASRPGLGSPLHF
size: NA; J: TRBJ2-7; D: NA; V: TRBV6-1; DNA: TGTGCCAGCAGCCGAACAGGGAATTCCGCCGAGCAGTACTTC; CDR3: CASSRTGNSAEQYF
size: NA; J: TRBJ2-2; D: NA; V: TRBV18; DNA: TGTGCCAGCTCACCCCCCGGGGCTAGGAACACCGGGGAGCTGTTTTTT; CDR3: CASSPPGARNTGELFF
size: few; J: TRBJ1-5; D: NA; V: TRBV18; DNA: TGTGCCAGCTCATTTCTCAGAAATCAGCCCCAGCATTTT; CDR3: CASSFLRNQPQHF
size: NA; J: TRBJ2-7; D: NA; V: TRBV6-2/TRBV6-3; DNA: TGTGCCAGCAGTTCGCGGGAAAACGAGCAGTACTTC; CDR3: CASSSRENEQYF
size: NA; J: TRBJ1-6; D: TRBD1; V: TRBV6-5; DNA: TGTGCCAGCAAACTCGGGACAGGGCATAATTCACCCCTCCACTTT; CDR3: CASKLGTGHNSPLHF
size: NA; J: TRBJ2-1; D: NA; V: TRBV27; DNA: TGTGCCAGCAGTTTACGAGCACAGGGCCCTCGCCCCTTCGGGGAGCAGTTCTTC; CDR3: CASSLRAQGPRPFGEQFF
size: NA; J: TRBJ2-1; D: NA; V: TRBV19; DNA: TGTGCCAGTAGTATCAAGGGGGGTCTCTACAATGAGCAGTTCTTC; CDR3: CASSIKGGLYNEQFF
size: NA; J: TRBJ2-1; D: TRBD2; V: TRBV18; DNA: TGTGCCAGCTCACCTAACGGGAGGGAGCAGTTCTTC; CDR3: CASSPNGREQFF
size: NA; J: TRBJ1-4; D: NA; V: TRBV14; DNA: TGTGCCAGCAGAAGAGGAAAGGGTGAAAAACTGTTTTTT; CDR3: CASRRGKGEKLFF
size: NA; J: TRBJ1-5; D: NA; V: TRBV3-1/TRBV3-2; DNA: TGTGCCAGCAGCCAAAAAGTAGGGGCTCATAGCAATCAGCCCCAGCATTTT; CDR3: CASSQKVGAHSNQPQHF
size: NA; J: TRBJ2-2; D: NA; V: TRBV6-5; DNA: TGTGCCAGCAGTACCCCCTATGGCACCGGGGAGCTGTTTTTT; CDR3: CASSTPYGTGELFF
size: NA; J: TRBJ2-4; D: TRBD2; V: TRBV6-2/TRBV6-3; DNA: TGTGCCAGCAGTTACGGACTAAAAGCTGGCGGGGGGTCCCTAGCCAAAAACATTCAGTACTTC; CDR3: CASSYGLKAGGGSLAKNIQYF
size: NA; J: TRBJ1-3; D: NA; V: TRBV19; DNA: TGTGCCAGTAGAAACCTGGACGCTGGAAACACCATATATTTT; CDR3: CASRNLDAGNTIYF
size: NA; J: TRBJ1-3; D: NA; V: TRBV5-1; DNA: TGCGCCAGCAGCTCCGACTATGGAAACACCATATATTTT; CDR3: CASSSDYGNTIYF
size: NA; J: TRBJ2-5; D: TRBD2; V: TRBV9; DNA: TGTGCCAGCAGCGTAGTCGGGGGGTACCAAGAGACCCAGTACTTC; CDR3: CASSVVGGYQETQYF
size: NA; J: TRBJ2-3; D: NA; V: TRBV9; DNA: TGTGCCAGCAGCCTGGGTAGCTGGGATGGGACAGATACGCAGTATTTT; CDR3: CASSLGSWDGTDTQYF
size: NA; J: TRBJ2-7; D: NA; V: TRBV28; DNA: TGTGCCAGCAGACCACCCGGAGGGGTATACGAGCAGTACTTC; CDR3: CASRPPGGVYEQYF
size: NA; J: TRBJ2-1; D: NA; V: TRBV13; DNA: TGTGCCAGCAGCCCCACAGCCAGCTCCTACAATGAGCAGTTCTTC; CDR3: CASSPTASSYNEQFF
size: NA; J: TRBJ1-3; D: TRBD1; V: TRBV6-5; DNA: TGTGCCAGCAGCAGGGGGAGCTCTGGAAACACCATATATTTT; CDR3: CASSRGSSGNTIYF
size: once; J: TRBJ2-5; D: TRBD2; V: TRBV18; DNA: TGTGCCAGCTCACCCGAACCAACTAGCGGGAGTAGTGAGACCCAGTACTTC; CDR3: CASSPEPTSGSSETQYF
size: NA; J: TRBJ1-3; D: NA; V: TRBV2; DNA: TGTGCCAGCAGTGAAGGGAGTACGGGGTCTGGAAACACCATATATTTT; CDR3: CASSEGSTGSGNTIYF
size: NA; J: TRBJ2-3; D: NA; V: TRBV6-5; DNA: TGTGCCAGCAGTAGGGCAGGAGACACAGATACGCAGTATTTT; CDR3: CASSRAGDTDTQYF
size: NA; J: TRBJ1-2; D: NA; V: TRBV4-3; DNA: TGCGCCAGCAGCCGGGCTCGGGTAGGGAGCGGCTACACCTTC; CDR3: CASSRARVGSGYTF
size: NA; J: TRBJ1-1; D: NA; V: TRBV5-1; DNA: TGCGCCAGCAGCTTGGAGGGGCCTAACACTGAAGCTTTCTTT; CDR3: CASSLEGPNTEAFF
size: NA; J: TRBJ2-2; D: TRBD2; V: TRBV18; DNA: TGTGCCAGCTCACGCCTCGGACTAGCGGGTAACACCGGGGAGCTGTTTTTT; CDR3: CASSRLGLAGNTGELFF
size: NA; J: TRBJ2-7; D: TRBD2; V: TRBV2; DNA: TGTGCCAGCAGTGGGGGCGGGAGTAGAGGGGAGCAGTACTTC; CDR3: CASSGGGSRGEQYF
size: few; J: TRBJ1-6; D: NA; V: TRBV28; DNA: TGTGCCAGCAGTTTGGCCGGTAGTCCCAATTCACCCCTCCACTTT; CDR3: CASSLAGSPNSPLHF
size: NA; J: TRBJ2-5; D: TRBD2; V: TRBV7-9; DNA: TGTGCCAGCAGCTTAGATGGACTAGCAGGGGTACGGCAAGAGACCCAGTACTTC; CDR3: CASSLDGLAGVRQETQYF
size: NA; J: TRBJ2-3; D: NA; V: TRBV12-3/TRBV12-4; DNA: TGTGCCAGCAGTAGGGACAGCACAGATACGCAGTATTTT; CDR3: CASSRDSTDTQYF
size: NA; J: TRBJ2-6; D: NA; V: TRBV6-2/TRBV6-3; DNA: TGTGCCAGCAGCGACAACCGGGTCTCTGGGGCCAACGTCCTGACTTTC; CDR3: CASSDNRVSGANVLTF
size: NA; J: TRBJ2-5; D: NA; V: TRBV6-1; DNA: TGTGCCAGCAGTGAAATCAGGAAACAAGAGACCCAGTACTTC; CDR3: CASSEIRKQETQYF
size: once; J: TRBJ2-3; D: NA; V: TRBV7-2; DNA: TGTGCCAGCAGCTTACAGACGCAGTATTTT; CDR3: CASSLQTQYF
size: NA; J: TRBJ1-5; D: TRBD1; V: TRBV19; DNA: TGTGCCAGTACCGTGGACAGGGCCCTGAATCAGCCCCAGCATTTT; CDR3: CASTVDRALNQPQHF
size: few; J: TRBJ2-3; D: TRBD1; V: TRBV9; DNA: TGTGCCAGCAGCTTTAGCCTTAAACAGGGGAAGGGGGATACGCAGTATTTT; CDR3: CASSFSLKQGKGDTQYF
size: NA; J: TRBJ2-1; D: NA; V: TRBV5-1; DNA: TGCGCCAGCAGCTTGAGGGTAGGGGCCTACAATGAGCAGTTCTTC; CDR3: CASSLRVGAYNEQFF
size: NA; J: TRBJ2-6; D: NA; V: TRBV6-2/TRBV6-3; DNA: TGTGCCAGCAGCCCAGGGTCCGGGGCCAACGTCCTGACTTTC; CDR3: CASSPGSGANVLTF
size: NA; J: TRBJ2-3; D: NA; V: TRBV28; DNA: TGTGCCAGCCCTCCATCCGGGCCGAACACAGATACGCAGTATTTT; CDR3: CASPPSGPNTDTQYF
size: NA; J: TRBJ2-1; D: NA; V: TRBV10-3; DNA: TGTGCCATCAGTGACTCTAGTTACAATGAGCAGTTCTTC; CDR3: CAISDSSYNEQFF
size: NA; J: TRBJ1-4; D: NA; V: TRBV27; DNA: TGTGCCAGCAGTTTAGACCCAGGGAGGAATGAAAAACTGTTTTTT; CDR3: CASSLDPGRNEKLFF
size: NA; J: TRBJ1-2; D: NA; V: TRBV7-9; DNA: TGTGCCAGCAGCCCGACAGCGAACTATGGCTACACCTTC; CDR3: CASSPTANYGYTF
size: once; J: TRBJ2-4; D: TRBD2; V: TRBV5-4; DNA: TGTGCCAGCAGCTTGCGGACTAGCGAAAAGGCCAAAAACATTCAGTACTTC; CDR3: CASSLRTSEKAKNIQYF